The clone carrying this T cell receptor (beta chain) was seen more than once but under ten times. Disease duration was under 3 months in the ophthalmopathy patients, who also had a Clinical Activity Score of at least 3 and a NOSPECS grade of at least 4. The study excluded patients with uncontrolled infection, other autoimmune disease, pregnancy or lactation. Fresh peripheral blood, 8 to 10 ml, was the source of the PBMCs. What was amplified from RNA transcripts were TCR beta CDR3 regions. HTBI primers drove first-round RT-PCR of the TCR CDR3. TCRdb itself ran the multiplex PCR reads through MiXCR, one entry per CDR3 protein. This sample yields around 490,000 distinct CDR3 sequences, of which about 20% are seen a single time; about 50% belongs to the top ten. Germline loops: CDR1 MNHEY, CDR2 SMNVEV (reference sequence). The V gene end was trimmed by 4 bases and the J gene end by 9 bases; junction bases not matched to a gene: 10. The CDR3 is made up of 14 amino acids.

This sample is drawn from a study of T cells in Graves' hyperthyroidism and ophthalmopathy. Study information: Before treatment of any kind, peripheral blood was taken at initial diagnosis.

The sequence derives from a man aged 40-49 years with Graves' ophthalmopathy. What was sequenced was blood. V and J are TRBV27 and TRBJ2-7, with TRBD1 identical over 9 bases. The CDR3 is CASSSYGQGMGQYF. CDR3 nucleotides: TGTGCCAGCAGTTCCTACGGACAGGGGATGGGGCAGTACTTC.